This T cell receptor (beta chain) was found in a study of CD8 T cells in ankylosing spondylitis. This clonotype showed up just a few times. Its antigen is as yet unknown. Whole-study findings and limits: The study identified a TCR beta motif of fewer than 10 highly homologous variants that appeared characteristic of ankylosing spondylitis blood. Significantly higher representation of disease-linked clones was reported for matched ankylosing spondylitis synovial fluid. Clones that were linked to disease were CD8+ and were relatively rare in peripheral blood.

TCR beta libraries were made by quantitative 5'-RACE with molecular barcodes. In TCRdb, the 5' RACE reads were re-called with MiXCR into one record per CDR3 protein. In the table there are 650,000 to 800,000 distinct CDR3 sequences, 15% to 20% of which are singletons. Trimming took off 2 bases at V and 5 bases at J, with 10 bases between the two ends. The CDR3 covers 14 residues. CDR1 and CDR2 from the germline V gene are KGHSH and LQKENI. The sample consisted of blood, either unsorted or a sorted T cell fraction (not recorded which). The gene calls are TRBV18 and TRBJ1-5; D unresolved. This TCR was recovered from a male donor with ankylosing spondylitis. The CDR3 protein is CASSPFWVYQPQHF. CDR3 DNA: TGTGCCAGCTCACCATTCTGGGTTTATCAGCCCCAGCATTTT.